Listed below are T cell receptor beta chains from one sample, sequenced in a study of beta chain features in type 1 diabetes. Method: immunoSEQ multiplex PCR; TCRdb's copy keeps in-frame clones and lacks some. The repertoire includes 810,000 or so clones, around a sixth of them detected once, and around 0.02% sits in the top ten. Sequenced: naive CD4+ T cells from blood. The receptors originated from a woman aged 18-29 years in good health. The CDR3 runs from the conserved cysteine through the conserved F or W. Fields, in order: V gene, J gene, CDR3 protein.

v_call: TRBV19; j_call: TRBJ2-5; cdr3_aa: CASSIATGGETQYF
v_call: TRBV4-3; j_call: TRBJ2-7; cdr3_aa: CASSRGQGETYEQYF
v_call: TRBV5-1; j_call: TRBJ1-3; cdr3_aa: CASSLEGTLNTIYF
v_call: TRBV5-4; j_call: TRBJ2-7; cdr3_aa: CASSLTVWGDSDEQYF
v_call: TRBV19; j_call: TRBJ2-1; cdr3_aa: CASHGQGRSYNEQFF
v_call: TRBV19; j_call: TRBJ2-4; cdr3_aa: CASSIWLAKNIQYF
v_call: TRBV7-9; j_call: TRBJ1-1; cdr3_aa: CASSLAIAEAFF
v_call: TRBV28; j_call: TRBJ2-5; cdr3_aa: CASTGEDRGIQETQYF
v_call: TRBV7-6; j_call: TRBJ2-2; cdr3_aa: CASSSPLQGPLGELFF
v_call: TRBV7-2; j_call: TRBJ2-1; cdr3_aa: CASSPDVYNEQFF
v_call: TRBV15; j_call: TRBJ2-5; cdr3_aa: CATSLNRGETQYF
v_call: TRBV7-2; j_call: TRBJ1-4; cdr3_aa: CASSLDGKLFF
v_call: TRBV27; j_call: TRBJ2-5; cdr3_aa: CASSLFGTQETQYF
v_call: TRBV28; j_call: TRBJ1-5; cdr3_aa: CASSFQQGQGQPQHF
v_call: TRBV18; j_call: TRBJ2-1; cdr3_aa: CASSPARVPNEQFF
v_call: TRBV19; j_call: TRBJ2-7; cdr3_aa: CASSILAGDSYEQYF
v_call: TRBV7-2; j_call: TRBJ2-3; cdr3_aa: CASSLGWDRATDTQYF
v_call: TRBV29-1; j_call: TRBJ2-1; cdr3_aa: CSVGKGLANNEQFF
v_call: TRBV25-1; j_call: TRBJ1-2; cdr3_aa: CASSELSYTF
v_call: TRBV18; j_call: TRBJ2-7; cdr3_aa: CASSPGISEYEQYF
v_call: TRBV14; j_call: TRBJ2-3; cdr3_aa: CASSQSGESTDTQYF
v_call: TRBV6-5; j_call: TRBJ2-7; cdr3_aa: CAVGGRGPYEQYF
v_call: TRBV7-2; j_call: TRBJ2-1; cdr3_aa: CASSLEGTAYNEQFF
v_call: TRBV18; j_call: TRBJ2-7; cdr3_aa: CASSRDTSAGLAGGPYEQYF
v_call: TRBV28; j_call: TRBJ2-4; cdr3_aa: CASSYPSGTAKNIQYF